The 5 T cell receptor beta chains presented below share a single source sample, sequenced in a study of post-analysis software for immune sequencing data. Broader study findings: With TRBV5-6, TRBV5-1 and TRBV20-1 included, about five TRBV segments were more frequent in patients than in controls.

Presence of unique molecular identifiers characterized the TCR beta cDNA libraries. Each CDR3 protein gets one entry after TCRdb re-called the PCR reads with MiXCR. The table has some 260,000 distinct CDR3 sequences, about 38% seen once. These TCRs are of unknown antigen specificity. The sequencing sample was made of blood. The receptors stem from a girl aged 10-17 years with multiple sclerosis.

This clonotype was recorded many times. V and J are TRBV6-5 and TRBJ1-2; 8 positions match TRBD1. The J segment lost 8 bases and the V segment lost 7 bases, leaving 6 bases of the junction unmatched. The CDR3 sequence is 12 residues long. Germline V gene lookup returns CDR1 MNHEY and CDR2 SVGAGI. The CDR3 DNA sequence: TGTGCCAGCATAGGACAGGGAAGAGGCTACACCTTC. Protein sequence: CASIGQGRGYTF.

In regard to this clonotype: This may arise from a read error, as a much more abundant clone is one base away. The chain employs TRBV24-1 and TRBJ2-5; D is ambiguous. Trimming cost V 4 bases and J 7 bases, with 6 bases left between them. The CDR3 spans 11 residues. The V gene's germline CDR1 is KGHDR and CDR2 SFDVKD. The CDR3 protein is CATSDRGTQYF. For the CDR3, the DNA is TGTGCCACCAGTGACCGAGGGACCCAGTACTTC.

This clonotype was counted between two and nine times. The CDR3 nucleotides read TGTGCCAGCGGGTTTGTAAGGTCTGGTGAAAAACTGTTTTTT. Translation gives CASGFVRSGEKLFF. The V call is TRBV28, the J call TRBJ1-4; unclear D gene. Germline V lookup: CDR1 MDHEN, CDR2 SYDVKM. This CDR3 is built from 14 residues. V lost 8 bases, J lost 7 bases, and 17 bases lay in between.

The V call is TRBV6-1, the J call TRBJ1-5; TRBD1 matches at 8 bases. The germline gives CDR1 MNHNS, CDR2 SASEGT. The length of the CDR3 is 14 residues. The ends lost 4 bases at V and 5 bases at J; junction bases unmatched: 4. The CDR3 DNA sequence: TGTGCCAGCAGTGGTACAGGGGGGGATCAGCCCCAGCATTTT. This codes for CASSGTGGDQPQHF.

On this clonotype itself: With a much larger clone just one base away, this may be a read error. In DNA form, the CDR3 reads TGTGCCAGCAGTGACAACGCGGACCCATACGGGAACATTCAGGACTTC. Translated, it gives CASSDNADPYGNIQDF. The chain recombines TRBV2 with TRBJ2-4; maybe TRBD2 (5 bases). CDR3 length: 16 amino acids. Germline V gives CDR1 SNHLY, CDR2 FYNNEI. The full variable domain, its missing parts supplied by reference TRBV2 and TRBJ2-4, is EPEVTQTPSHQVTQMGQEVILRCVPISNHLYFYWYRQILGQKVEFLVSFYNNEISEKSEIFDDQFSVERPDGSNFTLKIRSTKLEDSAMYFCASSDNADPYGNIQDFGAGTRLSVL.